What follows are 6 T cell receptor beta chains derived from one specimen sequenced in a study of T cells in Graves' hyperthyroidism and ophthalmopathy (dated by TCRdb to about 2019). Receptor amplification or capture employed multiplex PCR. The data were produced on an Illumina HiSeq 2000. The TCR beta CDR3 regions were amplified from the RNA transcripts. For the first round of RT-PCR on the TCR CDR3, the HTBI primer set was used together with the Qiagen OneStep RT-PCR kit. Starting from the raw public reads, TCRdb applied fastp trimming at Q25, assembled clones with MiXCR and retained in-frame beta chains. When rows share a CDR3 protein, they turn into one entry using the most common DNA and genes. Counted in this sample were over 450,000 distinct CDR3 sequences; 15% to 20% of them appeared once. The ten top clones hold 15% to 20% of the sample. Sequencing was done on a sample of blood. The receptors stem from a woman younger than 35 with Graves' ophthalmopathy.

This clonotype was seen repeatedly, ten times or more. The V call is TRBV7-2, the J call TRBJ2-5; D is undetermined. The ends were cut back, 5 bases at V and 0 bases at J, with 10 bases in the middle. Germline CDR1 reads SGHTA; CDR2 reads FQGNSA. The length of the CDR3 is 14 residues. This CDR3 reads CASSLRAHQETQYF. DNA for the CDR3: TGTGCCAGCAGCCTCCGGGCCCACCAAGAGACCCAGTACTTC. The full variable domain, in which reference TRBV7-2 and TRBJ2-5 provide the parts outside the CDR3, is GAGVSQSPSNKVTEKGKDVELRCDPISGHTALYWYRQSLGQGLEFLIYFQGNSAPDKSGLPSDRFSAERTGGSVSTLTIQRTQQEDSAVYLCASSLRAHQETQYFGPGTRLLVL.

The table lists this clonotype with many counts. J is TRBJ1-1 and V is TRBV20-1; possible D gene TRBD1, 5 bases. Germline CDR1 is DFQATT and CDR2 is SNEGSKA (reference sequence). Trimming took 6 bases from V and 4 from J, leaving 12 bases between them. This CDR3 is 12 amino acids long. CDR3 in amino acids: CSATGPGTEAFF. The CDR3 DNA reads as TGCAGTGCGACGGGACCAGGCACTGAAGCTTTCTTT.

This chain uses TRBV6-2 or TRBV6-3 with TRBJ2-1; 9 nucleotides agree with TRBD2. The CDR3 consists of 14 residues. V shed 4 bases and J 8 bases; nucleotides not matched to a gene: 6. Germline values: CDR1 MNHEY, CDR2 SVGEGT. Here the CDR3 DNA reads TGTGCCAGCAGTTCGGCTAGCGGGACGGATGAGCAGTTCTTC. Amino acids: CASSSASGTDEQFF.

There are many counts of this clonotype. This chain uses TRBV6-1 with TRBJ1-1; no clear D. Germline loops: CDR1 MNHNS, CDR2 SASEGT. This CDR3 spans 20 amino acids. The germline V and J ends were trimmed by 2 bases and 4 bases, with 29 bases remaining between them. The CDR3 region is CASSENPSSRSRTMGTEAFF. The CDR3 DNA reads as TGTGCCAGCAGTGAAAACCCAAGCTCCCGAAGCCGGACCATGGGCACTGAAGCTTTCTTT.

The chain joins TRBV28 to TRBJ2-3; 9 bases are a match to TRBD2. There are 17 residues in the CDR3. After removal of 3 bases from V and 2 bases from J, the junction contained 9 bases not matched to a gene. The germline V gene has CDR1 MDHEN and CDR2 SYDVKM. The CDR3 sequence is CASSFFPAGGFTDTQYF. The CDR3 DNA follows: TGTGCCAGCAGTTTTTTTCCAGCGGGAGGTTTCACAGATACGCAGTATTTT.

This clonotype turned up a few times. The J gene is TRBJ1-2, the V gene TRBV29-1; no definite D call. In germline, CDR1 is SQVTM, CDR2 ANQGSEA. V lost 3 bases and J 4 bases, leaving 15 bases between the germline ends. This CDR3 is 14 amino acids long. CDR3 sequence reads: CSVEVEEIFYGYTF. The CDR3 DNA reads TGCAGCGTTGAGGTCGAAGAGATCTTCTATGGCTACACCTTC.